The present T cell receptor (beta chain) was sequenced within a study of tumor and adjacent non-tumor tissue in lung cancer. Three rounds of nested PCR, following a modified ARM-PCR protocol, produced the TCRbeta library. TCRdb recomputed calls from the multiplex PCR reads with MiXCR, one row per CDR3 protein. Of around 200,000 distinct CDR3 sequences in the sample, about two thirds are singletons; the top ten hold 25%. In germline, CDR1 is SGHNT, CDR2 YENEEA. The CDR3 totals 14 residues. This sample's RNA came from whole unsorted tissue. As to this clonotype: One base away lies a much larger clone, so this may be a sequencing read error.

V gene TRBV11-3 combines with J gene TRBJ2-1; D may be TRBD2 (7 bases). Sequencing input: lung tumor tissue. The receptor was derived from a man aged 55 to 70 with non-small cell lung cancer. The CDR3 reads CANSLGGGYNEQFF. CDR3 sequence (DNA): TGTGCCAACAGCTTAGGGGGGGGATACAATGAGCAGTTCTTC. Supplemented by reference TRBV11-3 and TRBJ2-1, the full variable domain reads EAGVVQSPRYKIIEKKQPVAFWCNPISGHNTLYWYLQNLGQGPELLIRYENEEAVDDSQLPKDRFSAERLKGVDSTLKIQPAELGDSAVYLCANSLGGGYNEQFFGPGTRLTVL.